The source of this T cell receptor beta chain is a study of blood T cell repertoires in COVID-19 (dated by TCRdb to the early 2020s). Notes on the research overall: Collaborator samples came from the United States, Italy and Spain and covered acute and convalescent phases of COVID-19. The material from the prospective study consisted of cDNA or gDNA derived from T cells, B-cell-depleted T cells, or PBMCs. Deeply sampled blood TCRbeta repertoires from subjects exposed to, actively infected with, or recovered from COVID-19 were included in the dataset. The repertoires were made available in a free public database intended to serve as a resource for research on the immune response to SARS-CoV-2. Samples were obtained from the ongoing ImmuneRACE study (first 160 participants) and from roughly 1,300 subjects provided by 6 global collaborators. The sample metadata nearly always contained a de-identified subject ID, COVID-19 status, age in years and sex. Where available, HLA class I and class II types were taken from metadata supplied by the sample provider and were not determined by assay-based typing.

Overall study results and their limits: How much clinical and demographic metadata was included differed by source and by participant, and the metadata was provided uncurated.

Trimming removed 10 bases from V and 3 bases from J, leaving 9 bases between the germline ends. The cysteine opens and the phenylalanine closes a CDR3 of 13 amino acids. CDR3 DNA is the only sequence kept; it has 39 bases, read in frame from the first base. The germline V gene encodes CDR1 KGHDR and CDR2 SFDVKD. The immunoSEQ Assay, a bias-controlled multiplex PCR, was used to amplify TCRbeta CDR3 regions from genomic DNA. Per the original workflow: Within the assay, amplification of reference gene primers was used to estimate how many nucleated cells each sample contained. To quantify the absolute abundance of each unique TCRbeta CDR3 rearrangement, sequence reads were collapsed and filtered. For each sample, productive Simpson clonality was calculated as the square root of Simpson's diversity index across productive rearrangements. Held by TCRdb, this immuneACCESS table contains in-frame sequences only and omits some clones. Under half of the omission traces to an unresolved V gene where checked; the cause of the rest is unknown. Clonal size and the V and J genes are those of that table, whereas D and trimming came from the DNA. The sample table contains more than 200,000 clones; only one count was recorded for more than 70% of them. The ten largest clones capture 8.2% of the sample.

The collaborating institutions used their own protocols to collect whole blood in K2EDTA tubes. For TCRbeta analysis, collaborator samples were shipped as frozen whole blood, as isolated PBMCs, or as DNA extracted from either sample type. For this clone: What antigen it recognizes has not been identified. Base qualities are not at hand, and no much larger clone is one base apart.

The clonotype comes from a woman between 50 and 59 years old with acute or convalescent COVID-19. Input material: peripheral blood. The chain links TRBV24-1 with TRBJ2-6; tentative D gene TRBD1, with 6 bases matching. CDR3 loop: CATGAGGANVLTF. The DNA sequence is given as TGTGCCACGGGGGCTGGTGGGGCCAACGTCCTGACTTTC.